This T cell receptor (beta chain) appears in the sequencing data of a study of technical replicates of blood from several donors. Per germline, CDR1 MDHEN and CDR2 SYDVKM. V dropped 3 bases and J dropped 4 bases, with 9 bases sitting between them. The CDR3 loop spans 13 amino acids. Libraries were prepared by immunoSEQ multiplex PCR; TCRdb keeps only in-frame clonotypes and omits some of them. This table holds roughly 79,000 clones, under 96% found once. This sequence joins TRBV28 and TRBJ1-2, with D hard to call. This TCR was sampled from a human donor in good health. Input material: T cells isolated from PBMCs. The chain's CDR3 is CASSLRSSYGYTF. As DNA, the CDR3 is TGTGCCAGCAGTTTGAGGTCGTCCTATGGCTACACCTTC.